The clone carrying this TCR beta chain has a handful of counts. The sample comes from a study of blood T cell repertoires in COVID-19. Overall study: There were acute and convalescent COVID-19 samples, and they came from the United States, Italy and Spain. T cells, B-cell-depleted T cells, or PBMCs provided the cDNA or gDNA that served as material.

Patients in Seattle were enrolled during active infection, then followed longitudinally. Original processing notes: Reference gene primer amplification in the assay estimated nucleated cell counts. Sequenced by immunoSEQ multiplex PCR; TCRdb stores in-frame clones only, minus some. From that table come the V and J calls and clone size; the DNA was used to work out D and trimming. The sample lists 85,000 to 130,000 clones; around 80% were seen once. This receptor was taken from a man older than 75 with COVID-19, enrolled during active disease. Sequencing was done on a sample of peripheral blood.

The CDR3 region is CASSLTGTYEQYF. In DNA form, the CDR3 reads TGTGCCAGCAGCTTGACAGGGACCTACGAGCAGTACTTC. The chain employs TRBV6-2 or TRBV6-3 and TRBJ2-7; the match to TRBD1 covers 7 bases. CDR1 is MNHEY and CDR2 is SVGEGT in the germline V gene. V was pared by 6 bases and J by 2 bases, with 4 bases of the junction left unmatched. The CDR3 has 13 amino acids.